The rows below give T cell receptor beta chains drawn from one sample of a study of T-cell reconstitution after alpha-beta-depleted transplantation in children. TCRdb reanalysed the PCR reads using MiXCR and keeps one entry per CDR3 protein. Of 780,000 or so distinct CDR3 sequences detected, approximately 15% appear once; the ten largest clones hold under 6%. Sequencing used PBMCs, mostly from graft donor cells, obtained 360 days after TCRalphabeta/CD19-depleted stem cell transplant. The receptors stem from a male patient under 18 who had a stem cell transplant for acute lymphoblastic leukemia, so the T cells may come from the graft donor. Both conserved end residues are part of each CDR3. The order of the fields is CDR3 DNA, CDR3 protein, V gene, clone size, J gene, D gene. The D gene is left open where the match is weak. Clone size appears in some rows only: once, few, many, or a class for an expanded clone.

CDR3 DNA: TGTGCCAGCAGCTTAATGGGCCAGGCCTACTCTGGGGCCAACGTCCTGACTTTC; CDR3 protein: CASSLMGQAYSGANVLTF; V gene: TRBV7-3; clone size: -; J gene: TRBJ2-6; D gene: -
CDR3 DNA: TGCAGTGCTGGACCGGGACAGGCGAACACCGGGGAGCTGTTTTTT; CDR3 protein: CSAGPGQANTGELFF; V gene: TRBV20-1; clone size: many; J gene: TRBJ2-2; D gene: TRBD1
CDR3 DNA: TGCGCCAGCAGCTGGTCGGGACAGTACAATCAGCCCCAGCATTTT; CDR3 protein: CASSWSGQYNQPQHF; V gene: TRBV5-1; clone size: -; J gene: TRBJ1-5; D gene: TRBD1
CDR3 DNA: TGTGCCAGCAGCTTACTCCGCCTACAAGAGACCCAGTACTTC; CDR3 protein: CASSLLRLQETQYF; V gene: TRBV7-8; clone size: -; J gene: TRBJ2-5; D gene: -
CDR3 DNA: TGTGCCAGCAGCCAAACTAGCGGGATTGGGGAGACCCAGTACTTC; CDR3 protein: CASSQTSGIGETQYF; V gene: TRBV7-2; clone size: few; J gene: TRBJ2-5; D gene: TRBD2
CDR3 DNA: TGTGCCAGCAGCACGACCGACAGACTCTATGGCTACACCTTC; CDR3 protein: CASSTTDRLYGYTF; V gene: TRBV5-6; clone size: few; J gene: TRBJ1-2; D gene: -
CDR3 DNA: TGCGCCAGCAATCGGGGGACATATTCGAACTATGGCTACACCTTC; CDR3 protein: CASNRGTYSNYGYTF; V gene: TRBV10-2; clone size: -; J gene: TRBJ1-2; D gene: -
CDR3 DNA: TGCGCCAGCAGCCCCCTGGACCACCTCTCTGGGGCCAACGTCCTGACTTTC; CDR3 protein: CASSPLDHLSGANVLTF; V gene: TRBV5-1; clone size: many; J gene: TRBJ2-6; D gene: -
CDR3 DNA: TGCGCCAGCAGACGACCGGGACAGGGTGGCAATCAGCCCCAGCATTTT; CDR3 protein: CASRRPGQGGNQPQHF; V gene: TRBV5-1; clone size: -; J gene: TRBJ1-5; D gene: TRBD1
CDR3 DNA: TGTGCCAGCTGTGCCCTTATAGCGGGCGCTCTTAGTTACAATGAGCAGTTCTTC; CDR3 protein: CASCALIAGALSYNEQFF; V gene: TRBV11-2; clone size: -; J gene: TRBJ2-1; D gene: TRBD2
CDR3 DNA: TGTGCCAGCAGCCCTCGGCCTAGCGGGACGGAGACCCAGTACTTC; CDR3 protein: CASSPRPSGTETQYF; V gene: TRBV9; clone size: -; J gene: TRBJ2-5; D gene: TRBD2
CDR3 DNA: TGTGCCAGCACCCCTAGGGACAAGCTGGGCTACACCTTC; CDR3 protein: CASTPRDKLGYTF; V gene: TRBV12-3/TRBV12-4; clone size: few; J gene: TRBJ1-2; D gene: -
CDR3 DNA: TGTGCCAGCAGCGCAAGACAGGGTTCGGAGACCCAGTACTTC; CDR3 protein: CASSARQGSETQYF; V gene: TRBV11-1; clone size: few; J gene: TRBJ2-5; D gene: TRBD1
CDR3 DNA: TGTGCCAGCAGTCCAACGCCCGGGACTAGGGTCTACGAGCAGTACTTC; CDR3 protein: CASSPTPGTRVYEQYF; V gene: TRBV12-3/TRBV12-4; clone size: -; J gene: TRBJ2-7; D gene: TRBD2
CDR3 DNA: TGTGCCAGCAGCACCAGCCTAGCGAAAAGCTCCTACAATGAGCAGTTCTTC; CDR3 protein: CASSTSLAKSSYNEQFF; V gene: TRBV7-9; clone size: few; J gene: TRBJ2-1; D gene: -
CDR3 DNA: TGCAGTGCTCGGACAGGGGTCCCTCACCGCGAGCAGTACTTC; CDR3 protein: CSARTGVPHREQYF; V gene: TRBV20-1; clone size: few; J gene: TRBJ2-7; D gene: TRBD1
CDR3 DNA: TGTGCCACCAGTGATTCCGGGACGTACTCCTACGAGCAGTACTTC; CDR3 protein: CATSDSGTYSYEQYF; V gene: TRBV24-1; clone size: few; J gene: TRBJ2-7; D gene: -
CDR3 DNA: TGTGCCAGCAGTTTGTGGGCTGAAGCTTTCTTT; CDR3 protein: CASSLWAEAFF; V gene: TRBV12-3/TRBV12-4; clone size: -; J gene: TRBJ1-1; D gene: -
CDR3 DNA: TGTGCCAGCTCACCACAGACAGGGTACACTGAAGCTTTCTTT; CDR3 protein: CASSPQTGYTEAFF; V gene: TRBV18; clone size: -; J gene: TRBJ1-1; D gene: TRBD1
CDR3 DNA: TGTGCCAGCAGTAGGTTCCTCAACACCGGGGAGCTGTTTTTT; CDR3 protein: CASSRFLNTGELFF; V gene: TRBV12-3/TRBV12-4; clone size: few; J gene: TRBJ2-2; D gene: -
CDR3 DNA: TGTGCCAGCATCCGCCGGACAGGGGGCTTCACAGATACGCAGTATTTT; CDR3 protein: CASIRRTGGFTDTQYF; V gene: TRBV7-2; clone size: few; J gene: TRBJ2-3; D gene: TRBD1